The 20 T cell receptor beta chains listed next were all sequenced from one sample in a study of cytomegalovirus exposure and HLA in healthy donors. PCR amplification relied on 60 Vbeta primers (plus 13 Jbeta primers). TCRdb's copy holds only in-frame clones and misses some; the assay was immunoSEQ multiplex PCR. The sample lists roughly 110,000 clones; 80% to 90% were seen once. Material: PBMCs. Every receptor here comes from a man in his fifties or sixties in good health and CMV-seronegative.

This clone was seen more than once but under ten times. This sequence joins TRBV11-2 and TRBJ2-6; tentative D call: TRBD1 (6 bases). Looked up from germline, CDR1 is SGHAT and CDR2 is FQNNGV. V was clipped by 1 base and J by 4 bases, with 11 bases between them. The CDR3 has 16 residues. The CDR3 here is CASSLVLGAGANVLTF. In nucleotides, the CDR3 is TGTGCCAGCAGCTTAGTCCTGGGGGCAGGGGCCAACGTCCTGACTTTC.

The J gene is TRBJ1-1, the V gene TRBV7-2; D unresolved. Germline lookup yields CDR1 SGHTA and CDR2 FQGNSA. V dropped 2 bases and J dropped 1 base, with 11 bases sitting between them. The CDR3 totals 15 residues. The CDR3 DNA sequence: TGTGCCAGCAGCTTAACTCTCACAGAGAACACTGAAGCTTTCTTT. Translation gives CASSLTLTENTEAFF.

This clone was observed a single time. The chain uses TRBV9 and TRBJ1-4, with D perhaps matching TRBD1 (6 bases). CDR1 is SGDLS, CDR2 YYNGEE, per germline. The CDR3 extends over 13 amino acids. V was shortened by 4 bases and J by 8 bases, with 12 bases between the two germline ends. CDR3 DNA: TGTGCCAGCAGCACATGGACAGCGGAAAAACTGTTTTTT. It yields the protein CASSTWTAEKLFF. The variable domain in full, with the rest retrieved from reference TRBV9 and TRBJ1-4, is DSGVTQTPKHLITATGQRVTLRCSPRSGDLSVYWYQQSLDQGLQFLIQYYNGEERAKGNILERFSAQQFPDLHSELNLSSLELGDSALYFCASSTWTAEKLFFGSGTQLSVL.

The J gene is TRBJ1-1, the V gene TRBV12-5, with TRBD1 as a possible D gene (6 bases). V lost 3 bases to trimming and J lost 1 base, with 18 bases between them. Germline assignment: CDR1 LGHNT and CDR2 FRNRAP. This CDR3 has 17 amino acids. CDR3 amino acids: CASGFLQGHSQNTEAFF. The CDR3 DNA follows: TGTGCTAGTGGTTTCCTCCAGGGGCATTCTCAGAACACTGAAGCTTTCTTT.

This clone was found a few times. The chain couples TRBV11-2 to TRBJ2-1; 8 bases map to TRBD2. V dropped 6 bases and J dropped 5; count of bases not matched to a gene: 6. Germline CDR1 and CDR2: SGHAT and FQNNGV. This CDR3 has 14 residues. The CDR3 sequence: CASRKGLDNNEQFF. The CDR3 coding sequence is TGTGCCAGCAGAAAGGGACTAGATAACAATGAGCAGTTCTTC.

The rearrangement uses TRBV27 and TRBJ1-1, with 9 bases fitting TRBD1. Trimming took 6 bases from V and 1 from J; bases not matched to a gene: 9. Looked up from germline, CDR1 is MNHEY and CDR2 is SMNVEV (reference sequence). CDR3 length equals 16 residues. The CDR3 spells CASSLQRTGANTEAFF. CDR3 bases: TGTGCCAGCAGCCTACAACGGACAGGGGCGAACACTGAAGCTTTCTTT.

This chain links TRBV5-4 with TRBJ1-2; 8 bases align to TRBD1. Germline assignment: CDR1 SGHNT and CDR2 YYREEE (reference sequence). The length of the CDR3 is 14 residues. The trim removed 3 bases at V and 10 bases at J, leaving 11 bases unmatched. CDR3 residues: CASSSPGQARLYTF. The CDR3 DNA follows: TGTGCCAGCAGCTCGCCGGGACAGGCCAGACTCTACACCTTC.

The chain uses TRBV5-4 and TRBJ1-6, with D unresolved. The length of the CDR3 is 15 residues. Per germline, CDR1 SGHNT and CDR2 YYREEE (reference sequence). Trimming took off 0 bases at V and 7 bases at J, with 11 bases between the two ends. The CDR3, as DNA: TGTGCCAGCAGCTTGGACGGGTCCCCCAATTCACCCCTCCACTTT. Translated: CASSLDGSPNSPLHF. Full variable domain (outside the CDR3, taken from reference TRBV5-4 and TRBJ1-6): ETGVTQSPTHLIKTRGQQVTLRCSSQSGHNTVSWYQQALGQGPQFIFQYYREEENGRGNFPPRFSGLQFPNYSSELNVNALELDDSALYLCASSLDGSPNSPLHFGNGTRLTVT.

V usage is TRBV19 and J usage is TRBJ2-3, with 8 bases lining up with TRBD1. Germline lookup yields CDR1 LNHDA and CDR2 SQIVND (reference sequence). The CDR3 covers 15 residues. V shed 5 bases and J 5 bases; nucleotides not matched to a gene: 9. The CDR3 here is CASSSDRVEGDTQYF. DNA for the CDR3: TGTGCCAGTAGTTCGGACAGGGTGGAGGGAGATACGCAGTATTTT.

This clone was seen more than once but under ten times. The gene calls are TRBV18 and TRBJ2-2; 8 bases agree with TRBD2. Germline CDR1 is KGHSH and CDR2 is LQKENI. V gave up 2 bases and J gave up 4 bases; unmatched junction bases: 12. The length of the CDR3 is 18 residues. DNA for the CDR3: TGTGCCAGCTCACCAAAGCCCCAAATAGCGGGGACCACCGGGGAGCTGTTTTTT. Encoded protein: CASSPKPQIAGTTGELFF.

This clone was recorded only once. The J gene is TRBJ2-4, the V gene TRBV28, with 9 bases matching TRBD1. CDR1 and CDR2 (germline): MDHEN, SYDVKM. This CDR3 has 14 amino acids. The trim removed 10 bases at V and 3 bases at J, leaving 7 bases unmatched. CDR3 protein: CATGDRVGKNIQYF. The CDR3 coding sequence is TGTGCCACCGGGGACAGGGTCGGCAAAAACATTCAGTACTTC.

The J gene is TRBJ1-6, the V gene TRBV5-6, with TRBD1 as a possible D gene (5 bases). CDR1 and CDR2 from the germline V gene are SGHDT and YYEEEE. Trimming left V 0 bases short and J 0 bases short, with 10 bases between. The CDR3 is made up of 17 amino acids. Here the CDR3 reads CASSLAGGSSYNSPLHF. The CDR3, as DNA: TGTGCCAGCAGCTTGGCCGGGGGGAGCTCCTATAATTCACCCCTCCACTTT.

This rearrangement joins TRBV4-3 to TRBJ1-1; TRBD1 is a possible D gene (6 bases). The CDR3 spans 14 residues. V lost 4 bases to trimming and J lost 3 bases, with 12 bases between them. Germline V CDR1 and CDR2: LGHNA, YSLEER. In nucleotides, the CDR3 is TGCGCCAGCAGCCGCCAGGGGATGGACACTGAAGCTTTCTTT. Amino acid sequence: CASSRQGMDTEAFF.

The rearrangement links TRBV10-2 to TRBJ2-1, with D maybe TRBD2 (6 bases). The CDR3 consists of 13 residues. Per germline, CDR1 WSHSY and CDR2 SAAADI. V lost 0 bases and J lost 12, with 12 bases in between. The chain's CDR3 is CASSESGRDRQFF. The CDR3 DNA reads as TGCGCCAGCAGTGAGTCGGGGCGGGATCGGCAGTTCTTC.

This clone came up a few times. The rearrangement links TRBV29-1 to TRBJ2-1; TRBD1 aligns across 9 bases. This CDR3 is built from 14 residues. The J segment lost 6 bases and the V segment lost 3 bases, leaving 6 bases of the junction unmatched. Germline lookup yields CDR1 SQVTM and CDR2 ANQGSEA. CDR3 residues: CSVEGTGNVNEQFF. CDR3 nucleotides: TGCAGCGTTGAGGGGACAGGGAATGTCAATGAGCAGTTCTTC.

The chain carries TRBV19 and TRBJ2-7, with a weak D call TRBD2 (6 bases). The CDR3 consists of 17 residues. CDR1 is LNHDA and CDR2 is SQIVND in the germline V gene (reference sequence). The germline V and J ends were trimmed by 5 bases and 1 base, with 21 bases remaining between them. This CDR3 is CASSSLQVGGRSYEQYF. CDR3 sequence (DNA): TGTGCCAGTAGTTCGTTACAGGTTGGAGGGAGGTCCTACGAGCAGTACTTC.

The V gene is TRBV5-1, the J gene TRBJ1-2; tentatively, D is TRBD1 (5 bases). The CDR3 is made up of 15 amino acids. Germline assignment: CDR1 SGHRS and CDR2 YFSETQ. Trimming pared 4 bases from V and 7 bases from J, leaving 20 bases between. The DNA for the CDR3 is TGCGCCAGCAGCCCCGGGGCGGGAGAGTCGGGTGGCTACACCTTC. Translating gives CASSPGAGESGGYTF.

This rearrangement joins TRBV7-8 to TRBJ1-2, with TRBD1 matching 8 bases. The CDR3 length is 15 residues. V shed 5 bases and J 8 bases; nucleotides not matched to a gene: 13. Germline CDR1 reads SGHVS; CDR2 reads FQNEAQ. The CDR3 coding sequence is TGTGCCAGCAGCCTACGACAGGGGTTCAATGCGGGCTACACCTTC. It translates to CASSLRQGFNAGYTF.

The CDR3 region has the DNA TGTGCCAGCAGCTTAGTAACCGGGACAGGGGTCAATGGCTACACCTTC. Protein: CASSLVTGTGVNGYTF. The chain has TRBV7-2 and TRBJ1-2, with 10 bases identical to TRBD1. The CDR3 loop spans 16 amino acids. The V segment lost 1 base and the J segment 6 bases; nucleotides outside the gene matches: 8. CDR1 and CDR2 (germline): SGHTA, FQGNSA.

The genes are TRBV6-1 and TRBJ2-3; 7 positions match TRBD2. This CDR3 region has 16 residues. V shed 1 base, J shed 0 bases, and the junction held 4 bases outside the gene matches. CDR1 is MNHNS, CDR2 SASEGT, per germline. The CDR3 here is CASSEVAGESTDTQYF. The CDR3 DNA reads as TGTGCCAGCAGTGAAGTTGCGGGGGAGAGCACAGATACGCAGTATTTT.